This T cell receptor (beta chain) is from a study of CD8+ T cells in alopecia areata. Study summary: A regimen of oral tofacitinib, 5 to 10 mg twice daily, was given to treated patients. The share of scalp area affected provided the severity score for treated patients. Study results and limitations: As there was one nonresponder, how baseline CD8+ expansion relates to response remains uncertain.

The treatment denotes: oral pan-JAK inhibitor, 5-10 mg twice daily. The CDR3 spans 11 residues. Unmatched junction bases numbered 0, after V lost 8 bases and J lost 5 bases. Germline CDR1 SEHNR, CDR2 FQNEAQ (reference sequence). RNA extraction and reverse transcription yielded cDNA as sequencing template. Assay: immunoSEQ multiplex PCR; the TCRdb copy retains only in-frame clones and omits some. Of roughly 170,000 clones listed, around 58% are singletons. Notes on this clone: Its antigen is not identified.

V and J are TRBV7-9 and TRBJ2-5; 9 bases fit TRBD1. The receptor comes from a human donor with alopecia areata. The source was CD8+ T cells sorted from blood, collected at week 24, from a patient treated with tofacitinib. DNA for the CDR3: TGTGCCAGCGGACAGGGGGAGACCCAGTACTTC. Translated: CASGQGETQYF.